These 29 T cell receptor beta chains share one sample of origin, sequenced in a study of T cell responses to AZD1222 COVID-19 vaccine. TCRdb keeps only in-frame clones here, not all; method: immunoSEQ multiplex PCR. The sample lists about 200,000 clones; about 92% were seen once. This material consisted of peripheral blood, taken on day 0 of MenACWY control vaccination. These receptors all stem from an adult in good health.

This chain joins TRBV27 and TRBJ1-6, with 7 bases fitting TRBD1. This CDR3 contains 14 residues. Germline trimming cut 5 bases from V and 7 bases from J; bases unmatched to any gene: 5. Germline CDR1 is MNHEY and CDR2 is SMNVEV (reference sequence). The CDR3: CASSDDRANSPLHF. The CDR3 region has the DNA TGTGCCAGCAGTGACGACAGGGCCAATTCACCCCTCCACTTT.

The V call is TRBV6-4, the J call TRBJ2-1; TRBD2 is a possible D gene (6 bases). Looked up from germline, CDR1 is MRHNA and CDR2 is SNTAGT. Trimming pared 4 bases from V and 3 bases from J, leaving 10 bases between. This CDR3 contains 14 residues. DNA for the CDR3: TGTGCCAGCAGTGTACGGGGGAGCTACAATGAGCAGTTCTTC. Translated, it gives CASSVRGSYNEQFF.

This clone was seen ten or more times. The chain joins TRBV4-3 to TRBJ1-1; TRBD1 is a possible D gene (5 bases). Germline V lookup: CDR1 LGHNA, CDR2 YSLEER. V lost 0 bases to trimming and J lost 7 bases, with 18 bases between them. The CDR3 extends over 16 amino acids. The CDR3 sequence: CASSQDRISTGGEAFF. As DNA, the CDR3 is TGCGCCAGCAGCCAAGACCGGATCTCTACTGGGGGTGAAGCTTTCTTT.

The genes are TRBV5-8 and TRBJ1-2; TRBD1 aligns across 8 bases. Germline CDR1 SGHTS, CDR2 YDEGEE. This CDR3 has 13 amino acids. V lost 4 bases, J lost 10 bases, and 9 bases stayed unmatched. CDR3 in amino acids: CASSSGQGPPYTF. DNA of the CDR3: TGTGCCAGCAGCAGCGGACAGGGTCCGCCCTACACCTTC.

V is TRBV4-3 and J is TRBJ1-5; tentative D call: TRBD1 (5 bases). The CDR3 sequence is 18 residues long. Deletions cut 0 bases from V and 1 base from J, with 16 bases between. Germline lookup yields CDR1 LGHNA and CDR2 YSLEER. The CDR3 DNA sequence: TGCGCCAGCAGCCAAGAATTGAGTCTCGAGGGGAGCAATCAGCCCCAGCATTTT. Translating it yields CASSQELSLEGSNQPQHF.

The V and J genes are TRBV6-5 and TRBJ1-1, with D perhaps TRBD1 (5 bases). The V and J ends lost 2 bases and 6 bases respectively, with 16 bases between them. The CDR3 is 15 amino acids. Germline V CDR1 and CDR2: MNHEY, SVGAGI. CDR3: CASSYRRQRWAEAFF. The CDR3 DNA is TGTGCCAGCAGTTACCGAAGACAGCGATGGGCTGAAGCTTTCTTT.

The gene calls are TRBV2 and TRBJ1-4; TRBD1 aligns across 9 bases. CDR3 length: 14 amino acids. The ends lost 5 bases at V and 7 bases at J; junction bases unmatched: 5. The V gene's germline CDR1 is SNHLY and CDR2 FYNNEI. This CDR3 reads CASSSGTGLEKLFF. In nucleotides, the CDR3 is TGTGCCAGCAGTTCCGGGACAGGGCTTGAAAAACTGTTTTTT.

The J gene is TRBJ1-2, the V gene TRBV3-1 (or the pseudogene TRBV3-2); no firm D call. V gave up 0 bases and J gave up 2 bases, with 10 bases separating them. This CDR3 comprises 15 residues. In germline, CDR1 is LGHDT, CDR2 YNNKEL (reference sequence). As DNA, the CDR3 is TGTGCCAGCAGCCAAGATCGGGTTGGGAACTATGGCTACACCTTC. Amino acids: CASSQDRVGNYGYTF.

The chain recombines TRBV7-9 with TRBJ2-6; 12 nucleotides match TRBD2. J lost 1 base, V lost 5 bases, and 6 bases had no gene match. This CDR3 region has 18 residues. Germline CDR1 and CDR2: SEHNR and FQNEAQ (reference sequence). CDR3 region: CASSHPLAGGSGANVLTF. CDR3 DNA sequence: TGTGCCAGCAGCCACCCCCTAGCGGGGGGGTCTGGGGCCAACGTCCTGACTTTC. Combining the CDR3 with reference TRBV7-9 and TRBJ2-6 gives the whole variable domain DTGVSQNPRHKITKRGQNVTFRCDPISEHNRLYWYRQTLGQGPEFLTYFQNEAQLEKSRLLSDRFSAERPKGSFSTLEIQRTEQGDSAMYLCASSHPLAGGSGANVLTFGAGSRLTVL.

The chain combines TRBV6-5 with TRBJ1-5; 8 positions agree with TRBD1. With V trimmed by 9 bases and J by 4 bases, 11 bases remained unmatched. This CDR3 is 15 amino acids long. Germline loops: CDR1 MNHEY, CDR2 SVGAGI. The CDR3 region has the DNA TGTGCCAGTAGCGGACAGGGAGGCTTAAATCAGCCCCAGCATTTT. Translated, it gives CASSGQGGLNQPQHF.

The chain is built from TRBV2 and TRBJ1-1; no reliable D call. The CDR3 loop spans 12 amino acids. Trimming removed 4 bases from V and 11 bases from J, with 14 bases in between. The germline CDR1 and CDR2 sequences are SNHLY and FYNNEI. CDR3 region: CASSVRSEVAFF. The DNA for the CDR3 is TGTGCCAGCAGTGTCCGTAGCGAGGTGGCTTTCTTT.

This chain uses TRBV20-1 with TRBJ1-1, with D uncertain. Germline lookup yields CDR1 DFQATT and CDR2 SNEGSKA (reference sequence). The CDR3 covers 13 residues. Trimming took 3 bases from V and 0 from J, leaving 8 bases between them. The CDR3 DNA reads TGCAGTGCTAGTAAGGAAATGAACACTGAAGCTTTCTTT. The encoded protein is CSASKEMNTEAFF.

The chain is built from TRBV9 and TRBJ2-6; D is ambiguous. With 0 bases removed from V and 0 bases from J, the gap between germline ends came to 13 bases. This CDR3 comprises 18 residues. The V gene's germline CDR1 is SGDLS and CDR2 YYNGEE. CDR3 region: CASSVGPGASSGANVLTF. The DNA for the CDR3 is TGTGCCAGCAGCGTAGGTCCTGGCGCCAGCTCTGGGGCCAACGTCCTGACTTTC.

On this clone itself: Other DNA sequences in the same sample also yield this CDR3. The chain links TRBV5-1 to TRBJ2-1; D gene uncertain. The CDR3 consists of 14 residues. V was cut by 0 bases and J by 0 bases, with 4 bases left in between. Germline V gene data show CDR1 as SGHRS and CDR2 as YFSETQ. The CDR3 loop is CASSLESSYNEQFF. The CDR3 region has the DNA TGCGCCAGCAGCTTGGAAAGCTCCTACAATGAGCAGTTCTTC.

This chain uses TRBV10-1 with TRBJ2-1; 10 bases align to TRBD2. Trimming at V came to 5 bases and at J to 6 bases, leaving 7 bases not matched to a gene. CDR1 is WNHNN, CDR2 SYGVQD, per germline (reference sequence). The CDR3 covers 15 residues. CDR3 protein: CASSPSGGAFNEQFF. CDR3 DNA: TGCGCCAGCAGTCCGAGCGGGGGGGCCTTCAATGAGCAGTTCTTC.

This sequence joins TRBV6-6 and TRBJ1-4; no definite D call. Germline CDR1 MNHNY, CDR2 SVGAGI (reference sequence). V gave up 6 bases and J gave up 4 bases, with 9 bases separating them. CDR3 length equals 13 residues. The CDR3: CASSLAVNEKLFF. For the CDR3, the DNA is TGTGCCAGCAGCCTGGCAGTTAATGAAAAACTGTTTTTT.

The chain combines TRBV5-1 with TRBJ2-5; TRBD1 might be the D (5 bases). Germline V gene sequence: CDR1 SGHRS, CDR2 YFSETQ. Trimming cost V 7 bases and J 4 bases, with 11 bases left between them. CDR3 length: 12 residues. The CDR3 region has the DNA TGCGCCAGCTCTGACGACAGAGAGACCCAGTACTTC. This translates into CASSDDRETQYF.

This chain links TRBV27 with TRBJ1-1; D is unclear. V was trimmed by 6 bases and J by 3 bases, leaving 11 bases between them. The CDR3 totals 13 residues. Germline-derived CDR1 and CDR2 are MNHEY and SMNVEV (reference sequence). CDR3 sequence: CASSLSVHTEAFF. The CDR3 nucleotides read TGTGCCAGCAGCCTGTCGGTCCACACTGAAGCTTTCTTT.

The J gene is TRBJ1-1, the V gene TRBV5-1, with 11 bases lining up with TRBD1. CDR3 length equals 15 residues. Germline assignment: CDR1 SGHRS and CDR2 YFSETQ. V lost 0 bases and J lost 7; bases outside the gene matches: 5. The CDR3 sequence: CASSLAGTGGFEAFF. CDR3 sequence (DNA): TGCGCCAGCAGCTTGGCCGGGACAGGGGGTTTTGAAGCTTTCTTT.

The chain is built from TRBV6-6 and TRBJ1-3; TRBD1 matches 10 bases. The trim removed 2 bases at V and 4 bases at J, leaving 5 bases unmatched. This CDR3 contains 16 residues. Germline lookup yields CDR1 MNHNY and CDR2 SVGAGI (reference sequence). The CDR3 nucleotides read TGTGCCAGCAGTTACACCCTGACAGGGGGCGGAAACACCATATATTTT. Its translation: CASSYTLTGGGNTIYF.

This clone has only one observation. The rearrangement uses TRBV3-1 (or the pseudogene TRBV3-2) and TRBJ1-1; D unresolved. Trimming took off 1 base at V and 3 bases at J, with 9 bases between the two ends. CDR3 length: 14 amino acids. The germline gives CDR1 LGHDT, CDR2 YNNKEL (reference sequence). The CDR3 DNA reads TGTGCCAGCAGCCAAGTTCGGGGTTACACTGAAGCTTTCTTT. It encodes CASSQVRGYTEAFF.

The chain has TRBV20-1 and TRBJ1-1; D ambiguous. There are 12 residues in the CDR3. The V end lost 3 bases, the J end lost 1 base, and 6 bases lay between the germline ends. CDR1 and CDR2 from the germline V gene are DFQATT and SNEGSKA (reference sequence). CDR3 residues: CSASVRNTEAFF. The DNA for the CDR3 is TGCAGTGCTAGTGTCAGGAACACTGAAGCTTTCTTT.

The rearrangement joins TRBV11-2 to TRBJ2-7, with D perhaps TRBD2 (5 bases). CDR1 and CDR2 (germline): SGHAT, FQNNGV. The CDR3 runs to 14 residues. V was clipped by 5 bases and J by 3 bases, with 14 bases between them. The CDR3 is CASSTFPGNYEQYF. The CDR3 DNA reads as TGTGCCAGCAGCACCTTTCCGGGGAACTACGAGCAGTACTTC. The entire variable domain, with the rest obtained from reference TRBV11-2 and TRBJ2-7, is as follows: EAGVAQSPRYKIIEKRQSVAFWCNPISGHATLYWYQQILGQGPKLLIQFQNNGVVDDSQLPKDRFSAERLKGVDSTLKIQPAKLEDSAVYLCASSTFPGNYEQYFGPGTRLTVT.

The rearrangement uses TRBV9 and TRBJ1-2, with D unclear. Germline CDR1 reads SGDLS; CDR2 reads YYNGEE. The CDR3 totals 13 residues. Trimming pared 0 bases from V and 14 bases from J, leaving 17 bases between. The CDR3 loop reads CASSVDAIGLQTF. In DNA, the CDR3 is TGTGCCAGCAGCGTAGACGCCATAGGATTACAGACCTTC.

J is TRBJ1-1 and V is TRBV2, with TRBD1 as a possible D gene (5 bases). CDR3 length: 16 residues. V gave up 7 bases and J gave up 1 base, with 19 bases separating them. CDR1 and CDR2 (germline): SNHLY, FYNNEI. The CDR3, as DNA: TGTGCCAGCACGGTAGAGGGGCGGGTTGCGAACACTGAAGCTTTCTTT. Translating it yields CASTVEGRVANTEAFF.

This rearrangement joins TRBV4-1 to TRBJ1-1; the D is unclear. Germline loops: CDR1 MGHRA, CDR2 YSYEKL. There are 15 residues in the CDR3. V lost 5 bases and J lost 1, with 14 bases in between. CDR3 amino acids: CASSTRGVWNTEAFF. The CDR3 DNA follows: TGCGCCAGCAGCACCCGGGGAGTTTGGAACACTGAAGCTTTCTTT.

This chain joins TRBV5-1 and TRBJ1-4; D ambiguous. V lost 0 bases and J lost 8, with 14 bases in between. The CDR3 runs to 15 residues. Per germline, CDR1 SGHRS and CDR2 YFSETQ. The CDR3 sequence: CASSLDRPMGEKLFF. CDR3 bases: TGCGCCAGCAGCTTGGACAGACCCATGGGAGAAAAACTGTTTTTT.

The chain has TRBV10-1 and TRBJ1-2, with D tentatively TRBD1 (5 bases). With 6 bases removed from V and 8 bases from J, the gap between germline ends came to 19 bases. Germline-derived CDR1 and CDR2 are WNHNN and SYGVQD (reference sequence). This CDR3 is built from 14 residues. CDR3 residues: CASSARDRSGGYTF. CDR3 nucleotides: TGCGCCAGCAGCGCCAGGGACCGCTCAGGGGGCTACACCTTC.

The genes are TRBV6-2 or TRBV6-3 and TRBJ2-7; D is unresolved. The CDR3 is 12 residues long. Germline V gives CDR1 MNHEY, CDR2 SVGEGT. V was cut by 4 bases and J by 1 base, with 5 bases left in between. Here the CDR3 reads CASSWGSYEQYF. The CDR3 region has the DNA TGTGCCAGCAGTTGGGGATCCTACGAGCAGTACTTC.